The 2 T cell receptor beta chains presented below share a single source sample, sequenced in a study of blood T cells in healthy people across ages. It was with a sample-barcoded 5' primer and a J-beta primer mix that a second PCR of about 6 to 12 cycles was run. MiXCR was run by TCRdb on the 5' RACE reads, yielding one entry per CDR3 protein. This table holds about 1,600,000 distinct CDR3 sequences, about 40% found once. Sequences were obtained from blood. These receptors originate from a woman under 30 in good health.

This clonotype was found a few times. The chain joins TRBV20-1 to TRBJ1-2, with D tentatively TRBD1 (6 bases). In germline, CDR1 is DFQATT, CDR2 SNEGSKA (reference sequence). There are 13 residues in the CDR3. Trimming pared 5 bases from V and 5 bases from J, leaving 15 bases between. Here the CDR3 reads CSASDPGAYGYTF. CDR3 bases: TGCAGTGCTTCCGACCCAGGGGCTTATGGCTACACCTTC.

This clonotype has more than one count but fewer than ten. The chain carries TRBV6-1 and TRBJ2-7; D call uncertain. This CDR3 comprises 14 residues. Trimming stripped 3 bases from V and 0 bases from J, with 9 bases between. CDR1 is MNHNS, CDR2 SASEGT, per germline. CDR3 DNA sequence: TGTGCCAGCAGTGACATGCCCGACTCCTACGAGCAGTACTTC. It encodes CASSDMPDSYEQYF.